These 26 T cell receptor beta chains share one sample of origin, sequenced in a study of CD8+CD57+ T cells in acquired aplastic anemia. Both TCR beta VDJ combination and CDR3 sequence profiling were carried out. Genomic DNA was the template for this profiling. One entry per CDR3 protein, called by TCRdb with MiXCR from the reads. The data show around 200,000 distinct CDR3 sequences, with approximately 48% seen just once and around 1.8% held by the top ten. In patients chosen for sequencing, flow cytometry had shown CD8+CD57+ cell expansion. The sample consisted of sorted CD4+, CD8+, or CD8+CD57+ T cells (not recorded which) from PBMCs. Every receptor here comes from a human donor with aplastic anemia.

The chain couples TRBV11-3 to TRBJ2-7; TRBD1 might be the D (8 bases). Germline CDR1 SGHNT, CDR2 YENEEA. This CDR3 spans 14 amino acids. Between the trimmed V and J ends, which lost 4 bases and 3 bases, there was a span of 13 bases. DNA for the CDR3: TGTGCCAGCAGCTCACAGGGGGGGGGCTACGAGCAGTACTTC. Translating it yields CASSSQGGGYEQYF. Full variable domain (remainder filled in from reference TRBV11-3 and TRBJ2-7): EAGVVQSPRYKIIEKKQPVAFWCNPISGHNTLYWYLQNLGQGPELLIRYENEEAVDDSQLPKDRFSAERLKGVDSTLKIQPAELGDSAVYLCASSSQGGGYEQYFGPGTRLTVT.

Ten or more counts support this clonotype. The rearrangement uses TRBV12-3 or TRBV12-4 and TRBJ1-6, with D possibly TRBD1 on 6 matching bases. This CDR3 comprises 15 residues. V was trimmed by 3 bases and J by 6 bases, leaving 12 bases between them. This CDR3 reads CASSFQGQSNSPLHF. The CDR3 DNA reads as TGTGCCAGCAGTTTTCAGGGACAAAGTAATTCACCCCTCCACTTT.

The DNA for the CDR3 is TGTGCCTGGAGTGTAACCAGGGGGACCGGGGAGCTGTTTTTT. Translated: CAWSVTRGTGELFF. This chain uses TRBV30 with TRBJ2-2; 7 positions match TRBD1. This CDR3 spans 14 amino acids. In germline, CDR1 is GTSNPN, CDR2 SVGIG (reference sequence). The trim removed 0 bases at V and 5 bases at J, leaving 3 bases unmatched. The full variable domain, rest sourced from reference TRBV30 and TRBJ2-2, is SQTIHQWPATLVQPVGSPLSLECTVEGTSNPNLYWYRQAAGRGLQLLFYSVGIGQISSEVPQNLSASRPQDRQFILSSKKLLLSDSGFYLCAWSVTRGTGELFFGEGSRLTVL.

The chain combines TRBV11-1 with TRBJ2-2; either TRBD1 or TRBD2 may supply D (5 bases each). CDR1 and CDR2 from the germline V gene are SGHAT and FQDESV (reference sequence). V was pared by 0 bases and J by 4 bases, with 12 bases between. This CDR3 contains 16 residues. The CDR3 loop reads CASSLARGGGTGELFF. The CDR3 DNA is TGTGCCAGCAGCTTAGCACGGGGCGGTGGCACCGGGGAGCTGTTTTTT.

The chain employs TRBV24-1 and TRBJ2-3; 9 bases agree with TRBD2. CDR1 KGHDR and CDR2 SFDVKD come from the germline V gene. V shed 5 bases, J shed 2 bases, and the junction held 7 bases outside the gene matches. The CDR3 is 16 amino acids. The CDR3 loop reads CATSGGRGDDTDTQYF. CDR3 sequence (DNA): TGTGCCACCAGTGGCGGGAGGGGTGATGACACAGATACGCAGTATTTT.

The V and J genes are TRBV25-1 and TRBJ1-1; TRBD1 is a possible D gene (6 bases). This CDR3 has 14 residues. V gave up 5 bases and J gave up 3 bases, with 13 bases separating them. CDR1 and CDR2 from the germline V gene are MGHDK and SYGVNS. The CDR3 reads CASSPTAGDTEAFF. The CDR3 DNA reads TGTGCCAGCAGTCCCACCGCAGGGGACACTGAAGCTTTCTTT.

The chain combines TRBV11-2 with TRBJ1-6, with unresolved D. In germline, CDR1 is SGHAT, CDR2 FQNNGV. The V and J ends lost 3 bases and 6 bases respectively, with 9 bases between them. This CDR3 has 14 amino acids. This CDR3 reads CASSFGMRNSPLHF. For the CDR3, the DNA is TGTGCCAGCAGCTTTGGGATGCGTAATTCACCCCTCCACTTT.

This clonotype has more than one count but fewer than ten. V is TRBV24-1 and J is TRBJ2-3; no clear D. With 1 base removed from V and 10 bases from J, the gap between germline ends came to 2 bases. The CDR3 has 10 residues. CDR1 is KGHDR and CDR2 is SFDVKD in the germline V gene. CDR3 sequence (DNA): TGTGCCACCAGTGATTTAGCGCAGTATTTT. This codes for CATSDLAQYF.

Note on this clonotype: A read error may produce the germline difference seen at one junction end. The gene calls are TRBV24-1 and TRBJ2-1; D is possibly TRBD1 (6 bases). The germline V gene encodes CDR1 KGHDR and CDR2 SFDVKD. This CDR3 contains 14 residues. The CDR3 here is CATSASGANNERFF. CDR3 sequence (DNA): TGTGCCACCAGTGCTTCAGGGGCGAACAATGAGCGGTTCTTC.

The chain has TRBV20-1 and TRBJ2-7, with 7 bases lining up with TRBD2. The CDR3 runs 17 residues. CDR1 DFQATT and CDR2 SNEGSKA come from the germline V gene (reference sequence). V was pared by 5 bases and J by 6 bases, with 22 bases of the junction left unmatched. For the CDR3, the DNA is TGCAGTGCTTTGACAAACCCCCGGACTAGTTCTAAATTCGAGCAGTACTTC. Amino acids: CSALTNPRTSSKFEQYF.

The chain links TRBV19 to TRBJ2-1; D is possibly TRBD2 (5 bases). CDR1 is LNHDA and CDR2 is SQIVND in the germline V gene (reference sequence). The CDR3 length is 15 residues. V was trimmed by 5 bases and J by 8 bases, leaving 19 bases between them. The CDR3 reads CASSPKTPLGDEQFF. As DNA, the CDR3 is TGTGCCAGTAGTCCGAAGACACCCTTGGGAGATGAGCAGTTCTTC.

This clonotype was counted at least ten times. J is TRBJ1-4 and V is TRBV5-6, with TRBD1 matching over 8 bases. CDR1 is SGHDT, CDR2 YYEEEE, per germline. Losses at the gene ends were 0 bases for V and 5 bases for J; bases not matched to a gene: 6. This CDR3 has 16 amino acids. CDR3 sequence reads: CASSLARDRRNEKLFF. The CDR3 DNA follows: TGTGCCAGCAGCTTGGCCAGGGACAGGCGGAATGAAAAACTGTTTTTT.

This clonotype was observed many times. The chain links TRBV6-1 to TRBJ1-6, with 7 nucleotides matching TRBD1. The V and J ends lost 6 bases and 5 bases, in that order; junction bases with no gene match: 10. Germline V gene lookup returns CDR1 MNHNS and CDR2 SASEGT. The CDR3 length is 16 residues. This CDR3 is CASRPAQGSDNSPLHF. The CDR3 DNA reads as TGTGCCAGCAGGCCGGCACAGGGGTCGGATAATTCACCCCTCCACTTT.

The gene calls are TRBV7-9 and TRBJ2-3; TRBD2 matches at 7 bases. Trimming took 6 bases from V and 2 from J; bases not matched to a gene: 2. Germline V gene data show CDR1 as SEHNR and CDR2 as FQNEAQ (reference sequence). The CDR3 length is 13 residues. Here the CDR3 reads CASRRGTTDTQYF. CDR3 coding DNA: TGTGCCAGCAGGCGGGGGACCACAGATACGCAGTATTTT.

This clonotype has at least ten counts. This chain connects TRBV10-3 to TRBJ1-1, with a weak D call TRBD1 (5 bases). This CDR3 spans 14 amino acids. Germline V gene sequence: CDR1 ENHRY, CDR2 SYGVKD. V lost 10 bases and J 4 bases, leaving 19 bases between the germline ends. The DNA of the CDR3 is TGTGCCACCTTGGATTTGGCCCAGGGCACTGAAGCTTTCTTT. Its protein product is CATLDLAQGTEAFF.

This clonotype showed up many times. CDR3 coding DNA: TGTGCCAGCAGTGAAGCCAGGTCTTCCTACGAGCAGTACTTC. Amino acid sequence: CASSEARSSYEQYF. The chain employs TRBV2 and TRBJ2-7; D unresolved. The CDR3 sequence is 14 residues long. Per germline, CDR1 SNHLY and CDR2 FYNNEI. V lost 0 bases, J lost 1 base, and 7 bases lay in between. Full variable domain (rest looked up from reference TRBV2 and TRBJ2-7): EPEVTQTPSHQVTQMGQEVILRCVPISNHLYFYWYRQILGQKVEFLVSFYNNEISEKSEIFDDQFSVERPDGSNFTLKIRSTKLEDSAMYFCASSEARSSYEQYFGPGTRLTVT.

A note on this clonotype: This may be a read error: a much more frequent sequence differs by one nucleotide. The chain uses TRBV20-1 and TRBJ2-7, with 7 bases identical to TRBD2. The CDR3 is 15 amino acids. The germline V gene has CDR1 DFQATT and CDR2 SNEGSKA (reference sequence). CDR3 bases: TGCGGTGCACGGGAGGTCGGTGCTTATACCTACGAGCAGTACTTC. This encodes CGAREVGAYTYEQYF.

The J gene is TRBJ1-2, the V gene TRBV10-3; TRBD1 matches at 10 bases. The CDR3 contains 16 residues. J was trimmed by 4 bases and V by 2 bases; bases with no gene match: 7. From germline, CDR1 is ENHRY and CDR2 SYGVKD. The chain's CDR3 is CAISEDRDRGVYGYTF. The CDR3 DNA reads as TGTGCCATCAGTGAGGATCGGGACAGGGGTGTCTATGGCTACACCTTC.

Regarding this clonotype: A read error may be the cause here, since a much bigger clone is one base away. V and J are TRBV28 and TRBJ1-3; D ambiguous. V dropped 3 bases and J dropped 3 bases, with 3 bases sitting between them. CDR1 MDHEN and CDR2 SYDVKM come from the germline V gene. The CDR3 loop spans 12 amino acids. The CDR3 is CASSFYGNTIYF. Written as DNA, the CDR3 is TGTGCCAGCAGTTTTTATGGAAACACCATATATTTT.

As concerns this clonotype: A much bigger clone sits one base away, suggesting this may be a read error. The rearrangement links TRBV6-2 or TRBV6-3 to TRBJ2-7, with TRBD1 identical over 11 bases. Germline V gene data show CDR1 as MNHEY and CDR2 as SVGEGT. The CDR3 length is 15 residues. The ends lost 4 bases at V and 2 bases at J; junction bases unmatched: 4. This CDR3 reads CASSSPGQGAYEQYF. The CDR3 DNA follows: TGTGCCAGCAGTTCCCCGGGACAGGGGGCCTACGAGCAGTACTTC.

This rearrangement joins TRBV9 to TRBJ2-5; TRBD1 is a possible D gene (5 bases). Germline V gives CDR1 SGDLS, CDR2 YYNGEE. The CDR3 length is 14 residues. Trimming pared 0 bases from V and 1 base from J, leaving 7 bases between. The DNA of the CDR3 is TGTGCCAGCAGCGTAGGAGACAGCCAAGAGACCCAGTACTTC. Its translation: CASSVGDSQETQYF.

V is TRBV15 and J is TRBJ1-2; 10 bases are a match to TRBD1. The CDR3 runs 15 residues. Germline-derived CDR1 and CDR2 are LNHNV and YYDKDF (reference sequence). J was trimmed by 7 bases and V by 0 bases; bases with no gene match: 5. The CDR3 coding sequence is TGTGCCACCAGCAGAGAGCGACAGGGGGCAGGTGGCTACACCTTC. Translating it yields CATSRERQGAGGYTF.

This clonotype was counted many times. The CDR3 region is CASSQYGGGELFF. The CDR3 DNA follows: TGTGCCAGCAGCCAATACGGGGGCGGGGAGCTGTTTTTT. The chain joins TRBV3-1 to TRBJ2-2; a weak D match, TRBD2 (6 bases). CDR3 length: 13 amino acids. The V gene's germline CDR1 is LGHDT and CDR2 YNNKEL (reference sequence). V lost 2 bases and J 7 bases, leaving 8 bases between the germline ends.

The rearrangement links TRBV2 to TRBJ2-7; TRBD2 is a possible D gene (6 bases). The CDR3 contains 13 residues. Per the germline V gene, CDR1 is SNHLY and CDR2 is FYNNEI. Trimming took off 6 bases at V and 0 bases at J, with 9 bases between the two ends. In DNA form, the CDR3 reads TGTGCCAGCAGAGACGGGGGCTCCTACGAGCAGTACTTC. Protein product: CASRDGGSYEQYF.

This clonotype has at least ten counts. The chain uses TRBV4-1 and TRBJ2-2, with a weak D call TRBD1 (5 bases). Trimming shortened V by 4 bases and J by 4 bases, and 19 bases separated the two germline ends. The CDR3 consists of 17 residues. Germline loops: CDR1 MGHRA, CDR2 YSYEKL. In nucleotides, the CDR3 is TGCGCCAGCAGCCCGAGAGTGATCTACAGGTCCACCGGGGAGCTGTTTTTT. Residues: CASSPRVIYRSTGELFF.

CDR3 sequence reads: CASSPWELFF. CDR3 nucleotide sequence: TGTGCCAGCAGCCCCTGGGAGCTGTTTTTT. The rearrangement uses TRBV7-9 and TRBJ2-2, with D unclear. V was shortened by 5 bases and J by 9 bases, with 4 bases between the two germline ends. Germline CDR1 is SEHNR and CDR2 is FQNEAQ (reference sequence). CDR3 size: 10 residues.